This T cell receptor (beta chain) is from a study of shared clonotypes between healthy human individuals. Study findings and constraints: Large depth notwithstanding, sorted-subset sequencing proved incomplete by rarefaction.

From germline, CDR1 is MDHEN and CDR2 SYDVKM. Deletions cut 10 bases from V and 5 bases from J, with 9 bases between. This CDR3 has 11 amino acids. In this sample, this clone turned up many times. Its target is not known. Assay runs were performed at deep level. Sorted-subset replicate PCR reactions contained roughly 200 ng DNA, corresponding to around 30,000 T cell genomes. Assay: immunoSEQ multiplex PCR; the TCRdb copy retains only in-frame clones and omits some. The table records around 980,000 clones, about 84% of them present only once. This receptor was identified in a man between 18 and 29 years old in good health. Some clones in this sample may be carry-over from other donors' samples. The V gene is TRBV28, the J gene TRBJ2-1; tentative D call: TRBD2 (6 bases). Sequencing input: memory CD4+ T cells from PBMCs. Subset denoted: CD45RA-negative fraction. The CDR3 bases are TGTGCCACGGGACTCCACAATGAGCAGTTCTTC. It specifies CATGLHNEQFF.